The T cell receptor beta chain under discussion was sequenced for a study of cytomegalovirus exposure and HLA in healthy donors. General study results and limits: Usually a TCR sequence was rare, but some public TCRs were found in many donors.

The primer mix had 60 Vbeta and 13 Jbeta primers. Assay used: immunoSEQ multiplex PCR; TCRdb lists only in-frame clones, some missing. The table shows roughly 100,000 clones, with under 80% occurring only once. Trimming took 4 bases from V and 3 from J, leaving 11 bases between them. This CDR3 spans 13 amino acids. Germline V CDR1 and CDR2: SGHRS, YFSETQ. This clone showed up just once. The antigen is not known. This receptor was taken from a man between 60 and 75 years old in good health and CMV-seronegative. This chain joins TRBV5-1 and TRBJ2-7, with a weak D call TRBD1 (5 bases). What was sequenced was PBMCs. The CDR3 loop reads CASSVDTSYEQYF. Here the CDR3 DNA reads TGCGCCAGCAGCGTGGACACCAGCTACGAGCAGTACTTC. The whole variable domain, filled in from reference TRBV5-1 and TRBJ2-7, reads KAGVTQTPRYLIKTRGQQVTLSCSPISGHRSVSWYQQTPGQGLQFLFEYFSETQRNKGNFPGRFSGRQFSNSRSEMNVSTLELGDSALYLCASSVDTSYEQYFGPGTRLTVT.